This entry features one T cell receptor (beta chain) sequence. This clone's antigen is unknown. No much larger clone exists at a distance of one base, and base qualities are not known. V is shortened by 2 bases, J by 2 bases, and the region joining them spans 18 bases. The CDR3 goes from the cysteine to the phenylalanine over 17 residues. The read is trimmed to its CDR3 DNA, 51 bases read in frame from base 1. Reading the germline V gene gives CDR1 SGDLS and CDR2 YYNGEE. Patients with autoimmune disease history or receiving systemic immunosuppression were excluded from the trial. Peripheral blood for TCR sequencing was drawn from every dose cohort at baseline, at cycle 4 day 1 and at cycle 7 day 1. Samples came from an open-label, multicenter, first-in-human phase I dose-escalation trial of ivuxolimab. Adults with locally advanced or metastatic head and neck squamous cell, hepatocellular, melanoma or renal cell carcinoma were enrolled in the trial. Before TCR sequencing, CD4+ T cells and CD8+ T cells were sorted from peripheral blood as separate populations.

Genomic DNA was isolated from the sorted cells so that the TCRbeta CDR3 region could be sequenced. TCRbeta CDR3 regions were sequenced using the immunoSEQ Assay. Entries here come from immuneACCESS through TCRdb and include only in-frame sequences with V and J called. Some clones fail to appear in such tables; in the studies checked, an unresolved V gene covers under half of the shortfall, and the cause of the remainder is unknown. This sample is represented by around 46,000 clones; roughly 86% of them were singletons. The ten largest make up about 13% of the sample. The sample comes from a study of OX40 agonist ivuxolimab in advanced cancers. The study in broad terms: Ivuxolimab, which targeted the costimulatory receptor OX40 (CD134), was an agonistic, fully human IgG2 monoclonal antibody. Intravenous ivuxolimab was administered to patients every 2 weeks at six dose levels: 0.01, 0.1, 0.3, 1.5, 3 and 10 mg/kg. Among the 52 dose-escalation patients, approximately 20 had hepatocellular carcinoma, some 15 melanoma, 9 renal cell carcinoma and 9 head and neck cancer. In the dose-escalation cohort, roughly 80% of patients were male, and the mean age was roughly 60 years, with a range of about 23 to 90. Prior anti-PD-1, anti-PD-L1 or anti-CTLA-4 therapy was permitted, and approximately 40% of dose-escalation patients had received checkpoint inhibitors. Three dose-escalation patients achieved partial responses, one with hepatocellular carcinoma and two with cutaneous melanoma. Peripheral TCRbeta sequencing was intended to test whether TCR sequence diversity was altered and clonal T-cell expansion was caused by ivuxolimab. The paper covers the monotherapy dose-escalation part of the phase I ivuxolimab trial, which included N ≈ 50 patients. Broader findings and caveats from the paper: The antigen specificity of the clonally expanded peripheral T cells was not determined. After ivuxolimab, CD8+ T cells had more expanded clones than CD4+ T cells on average. Low levels of normalized T-cell clonal expansion were also shown by some nonresponding patients. At doses of 0.1 to 3.0 mg/kg, clonal expansion of both CD4+ and CD8+ blood T cells was observed from baseline to week 6. In partial responders in the 0.1-3.0 mg/kg groups, normalized peripheral clonal expansion was found to be among the lowest, especially among CD8+ T cells.

This specimen was CD4+ or CD8+ T cells sorted from blood, taken in a trial of the OX40 agonist ivuxolimab. This TCR derives from an adult with an advanced solid tumor such as melanoma, head and neck, liver or kidney cancer. The sequence joins TRBV9 to TRBJ2-3; the D element might be TRBD1 or TRBD2, as each aligns at 5 bases. The DNA reads as follows: TGTGCCAGCAGCGTGAGTGCCGGGACCCGCTTCACAGATACGCAGTATTTT. Translated, this gives CASSVSAGTRFTDTQYF.